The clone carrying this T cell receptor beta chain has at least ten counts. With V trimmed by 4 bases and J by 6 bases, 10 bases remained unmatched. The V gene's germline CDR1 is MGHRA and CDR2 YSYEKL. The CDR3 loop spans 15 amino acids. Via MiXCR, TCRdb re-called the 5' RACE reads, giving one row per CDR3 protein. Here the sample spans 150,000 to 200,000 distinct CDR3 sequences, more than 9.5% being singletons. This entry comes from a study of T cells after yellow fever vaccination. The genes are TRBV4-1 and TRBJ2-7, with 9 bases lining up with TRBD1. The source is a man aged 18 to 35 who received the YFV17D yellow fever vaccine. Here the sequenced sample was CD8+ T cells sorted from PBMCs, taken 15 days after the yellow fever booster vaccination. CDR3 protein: CASSLTPTGGAEQYF. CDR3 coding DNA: TGCGCCAGCAGCCTAACGCCGACAGGGGGTGCCGAGCAGTACTTC.